This T cell receptor (beta chain) was recovered during a study of Ad26.COV2.S vaccination and SARS-CoV-2 variants. Profiling relied on immunoSEQ multiplex PCR, and the TCRdb table lists in-frame clones only, not all of them. Altogether around 300,000 clones are present, about 88% being singletons, with the ten largest covering approximately 12%. CDR3 length: 16 residues. The V and J ends lost 5 bases and 11 bases respectively, with 27 bases between them. Germline V gene sequence: CDR1 MNHNY, CDR2 SVGAGI (reference sequence). Treatment defined: 15 to 20 received Ad26.COV2.S at low or high dose, single or two shots; 5 received placebo; per-sample allocation not given. At day 63 after the first vaccine or placebo injection, samples were drawn. Wuhan-strain SARS-CoV-2 spike was expressed by the Ad26 vector that made up the vaccine.

The input for sequencing was peripheral blood, taken in a trial of Ad26.COV2.S vaccine versus placebo. This sequence was found in a person between 18 and 65 years old who received the Ad26.COV2.S COVID-19 vaccine or a placebo. The rearrangement uses TRBV6-6 and TRBJ1-1; D perhaps matches TRBD1 (5 bases). The CDR3 reads CASSPRRVREEKGAFF. CDR3 DNA: TGTGCCAGCAGTCCCCGGCGAGTCCGGGAAGAGAAGGGGGCTTTCTTT.